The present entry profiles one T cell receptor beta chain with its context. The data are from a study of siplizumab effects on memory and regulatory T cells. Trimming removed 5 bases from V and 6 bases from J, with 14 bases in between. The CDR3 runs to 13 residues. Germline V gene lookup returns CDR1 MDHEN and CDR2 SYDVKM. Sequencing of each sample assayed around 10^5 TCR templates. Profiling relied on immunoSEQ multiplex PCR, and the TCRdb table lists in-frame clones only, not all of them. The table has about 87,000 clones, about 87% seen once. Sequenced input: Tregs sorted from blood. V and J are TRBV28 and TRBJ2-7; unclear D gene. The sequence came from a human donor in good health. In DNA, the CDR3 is TGTGCCAGCAGTATAATAAAGGTCCCCGAGCAGTACTTC. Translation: CASSIIKVPEQYF.